This T cell receptor (beta chain) was found in a study of T cell responses to AZD1222 COVID-19 vaccine. Data came from immunoSEQ multiplex PCR; TCRdb stores just in-frame clones and leaves some out. The sample records approximately 140,000 clones, over 85% being singletons. Study results and caveats: Possibly, clonal diversity was underestimated; donors were largely white British and included more females. Seropositive status at baseline applied to only a handful of AZD1222 recipients. Repertoire collection took place solely once the T cell response had peaked.

The CDR3 loop spans 16 amino acids. The germline V gene encodes CDR1 MNHEY and CDR2 SVGEGT. Between the trimmed V and J ends, which lost 0 bases and 7 bases, there was a span of 17 bases. Worth noting for this clone: Antigen unknown.

The sample consisted of peripheral blood, taken on day 0 of MenACWY control vaccination. The gene calls are TRBV6-2 or TRBV6-3 and TRBJ2-3; D gene uncertain. This TCR was sampled from an adult in good health. CDR3 sequence reads: CASSYSRSKPVNTQYF. The CDR3 DNA follows: TGTGCCAGCAGTTACTCCAGGTCTAAACCCGTAAATACGCAGTATTTT.